These 9 T cell receptor beta chains came from one sample sequenced in a study of blood T cell repertoires in COVID-19. TCRdb's table, derived via immunoSEQ multiplex PCR, lists solely in-frame clones and lacks some. Seen here are 55,000 to 75,000 clones, about four fifths observed once, and the top ten hold about 15%. Sequencing was carried out using peripheral blood. The receptors originated from a man aged 60 to 69 with COVID-19, enrolled during active disease.

V usage is TRBV12-3 or TRBV12-4 and J usage is TRBJ2-3, with a possible D match to TRBD2 (6 bases). The CDR3 loop spans 13 amino acids. Trimming took 8 bases from V and 4 from J, leaving 13 bases between them. CDR3 region: CASGTLAADTQYF. The CDR3, as DNA: TGTGCCAGCGGAACCTTAGCGGCAGATACGCAGTATTTT.

This chain connects TRBV7-6 to TRBJ1-6, with D possibly matching TRBD1 (5 bases). The germline V gene encodes CDR1 SGHVS and CDR2 FNYEAQ. The CDR3 is 17 amino acids. Trimming left V 0 bases short and J 0 bases short, with 9 bases between. CDR3 in amino acids: CASSLAVGGSYNSPLHF. The CDR3 coding sequence is TGTGCCAGCAGCTTAGCGGTGGGGGGCTCCTATAATTCACCCCTCCACTTT.

Only one count was recorded for this clone. CDR3 nucleotides: TGTGCCAGCAGCGAAAAGACGGGACAACGTAACTATGGCTACACCTTC. Its translation: CASSEKTGQRNYGYTF. This sequence joins TRBV9 and TRBJ1-2, with TRBD1 as a possible D gene (6 bases). The V end was cut by 3 bases, the J end by 1 base, with 16 bases between. Germline CDR1 and CDR2: SGDLS and YYNGEE. CDR3 length: 16 residues.

The rearrangement joins TRBV5-6 to TRBJ1-5; TRBD1 is a possible D gene (5 bases). Deletions cut 0 bases from V and 4 bases from J, with 11 bases between. CDR1 SGHDT and CDR2 YYEEEE come from the germline V gene. CDR3 size: 15 residues. CDR3 nucleotides: TGTGCCAGCAGCTTGGCAAGTCGGGGGAATCAGCCCCAGCATTTT. Translated: CASSLASRGNQPQHF.

This rearrangement joins TRBV19 to TRBJ1-3; no clear D. The CDR3 consists of 16 residues. With 3 bases removed from V and 1 base from J, the gap between germline ends came to 13 bases. Germline loops: CDR1 LNHDA, CDR2 SQIVND (reference sequence). CDR3 sequence (DNA): TGTGCCAGTAGTATGGCGACTACTATATCTGGAAACACCATATATTTT. Its protein product is CASSMATTISGNTIYF.

The V and J genes are TRBV7-9 and TRBJ2-7, with TRBD1 identical over 8 bases. The germline CDR1 and CDR2 sequences are SEHNR and FQNEAQ (reference sequence). The CDR3 is 14 residues long. The junction had 6 bases not matched to a gene; V was cut back by 5 bases and J by 3 bases. The CDR3 here is CASSARTGIYEQYF. The CDR3 DNA sequence: TGTGCCAGCAGCGCCCGGACAGGGATCTACGAGCAGTACTTC.

This chain uses TRBV6-4 with TRBJ2-3; 7 nucleotides agree with TRBD1. Trimming took 6 bases from V and 2 from J; bases not matched to a gene: 2. Germline-derived CDR1 and CDR2 are MRHNA and SNTAGT. The CDR3 sequence is 13 residues long. CDR3 amino acids: CASRGTATDTQYF. Here the CDR3 DNA reads TGTGCCAGCAGGGGGACAGCCACAGATACGCAGTATTTT.

The CDR3 nucleotides are TGTGCCAGCACCACGGGACAGGGGGATATGGGTGAGCAGTTCTTC. It specifies CASTTGQGDMGEQFF. The rearrangement joins TRBV28 to TRBJ2-1; 11 nucleotides match TRBD1. Per germline, CDR1 MDHEN and CDR2 SYDVKM. Trimming cost V 7 bases and J 9 bases; bases outside gene matches: 11. The CDR3 loop spans 15 amino acids.

The J gene is TRBJ1-6, the V gene TRBV6-5, with 7 bases lining up with TRBD1. CDR1 MNHEY and CDR2 SVGAGI come from the germline V gene. V shed 6 bases, J shed 13 bases, and the junction held 9 bases outside the gene matches. This CDR3 has 13 amino acids. The CDR3 coding sequence is TGTGCCAGCAGGGACCGACAGGGTTCCCCCCTCCACTTT. This encodes CASRDRQGSPLHF.